This note documents a single T cell receptor (beta chain) sequence. Its antigen is not yet known. Base qualities were left out, and no much larger clone turns up one base away. Using the deep immunoSEQ assay, TCR CDR3 regions were amplified from genomic DNA by multiplex PCR. Extracted genomic DNA from each cell subset was spread evenly across all wells of several immunoSEQ 96-well plates, with each plate serving as a replicate. Each replicate PCR for unsorted PBMC received roughly 0.3 ug genomic DNA, equal to approximately 29,000 T cell genomes. Ten immunoSEQ deep assay plates were used to sequence unsorted PBMC genomic DNA. Purified libraries were measured with a Qubit 3.0 fluorometer, size-checked on a Bioanalyzer 2100, and measured again with the KAPA Library Quantification kit. A separate single-read 150-cycle Illumina NextSeq 550 flow cell was used to sequence each immunoSEQ 96-well plate. In the original analysis: Because the immunoSEQ output held only junctional sequences and lacked quality scores, the filtering could not match the filtering applied to full-length reads. Sequences were annotated with PyIR, a Python wrapper for IgBLAST v1.9, using IMGT germline references to assign V/J genes and CDR3. Reads were removed for weak V/J assignments (E-value above 1e-6), missing CDR3, stop codons, out-of-frame junctions, or ambiguous translated residues. V3J clonotypes were defined by identical inferred V gene, J gene, and CDR3 amino acid sequence. To compute the percentage overlap between repertoires, the number of shared unique clonotypes was divided by the size of the smaller repertoire. Richness of each repertoire was evaluated using RTK rarefaction, the Chao1 estimator, and Recon v2.1 estimates of unobserved clonotypes. The table was pulled from immuneACCESS by TCRdb, which kept in-frame rearrangements only. Such tables lose some clones; where checked, under half of the loss comes from unresolved V genes, and the rest has no known cause. V and J calls and clone size are given by that table; D and trimming were obtained from the DNA. The sample table contains a few hundred thousand clones; only one count was recorded for 70% to 80% of them. Together, the top ten hold 12% of the sample.

Donors were healthy HIV-negative adults with no recently reported acute infections or vaccinations. Every donor was a Caucasian adult living in Nashville, Tennessee, USA. For unsorted samples, 90 million or so PBMCs were counted, and genomic DNA was extracted using the QIAamp DNA Blood Mini kit. Blood was collected by leukapheresis, and PBMCs were isolated by Ficoll-Histopaque density gradient centrifugation and then cryopreserved in liquid nitrogen vapor phase. This record comes from a study of shared clonotypes between healthy human individuals (dated by TCRdb to 2018 to 2021). Concerning the study at large: The cohort included a few men and two women between 18 and 49 years of age. To increase sequencing depth and limit assay-specific biases, TCR repertoire library preparation and sequencing were carried out by different laboratories using diverse techniques. Each donor's leukapheresis produced roughly between roughly 0.9 and 9 billion PBMCs. To estimate repertoire size and how much clonotypes are shared between individuals, the study performed deep sequencing of blood TCR repertoires from a few healthy adults.

The full study reports these points: Only blood was sampled, and tissue TCR repertoires likely differ from those in blood. The small number of donors limited the genetic and exposure-history diversity represented. Based on pairwise subsampling, the degree of clonotype sharing among donors was expected to be affected by sequencing depth.

At the junction V is shortened by 0 bases and J by 5 bases, with 14 bases in between. From the germline V gene, CDR1 is MNHNS and CDR2 is SASEGT. The CDR3 covers 16 residues, taking in both the cysteine and the phenylalanine. Just CDR3 DNA is preserved here, 48 bases in frame from base 1. Sample: PBMCs. This chain joins TRBV6-1 to TRBJ2-1, with the D gene call left open. The source is a woman between 35 and 50 years old in good health. Some clones in this sample may be carry-over from other donors' samples. The CDR3 is CASSEAEGSGDNEQFF. The sequence in DNA is TGTGCCAGCAGTGAAGCGGAAGGGTCTGGAGACAATGAGCAGTTCTTC.